This is a list of T cell receptor beta chains from one sample in a study of blood T cells in healthy people across ages. TCRdb itself ran the 5' RACE reads through MiXCR, one entry per CDR3 protein. The repertoire holds about 2 million distinct CDR3 sequences, with less than 50% as singletons. Input material: blood. The source of these receptors is a woman aged 40-49 years in good health. CDR3s include the opening cysteine and the closing phenylalanine or tryptophan. Fields, in order: J gene, clone size, D gene, CDR3 length, V gene, CDR3 DNA, CDR3 protein. D genes are given only for firm matches. Some rows have no size entry. The others give once, few or many, or a class for an expanded clone.

TRBJ1-2 . . 14 TRBV20-1 TGCAGTGCTAGATCGGTCCCGGGGGCCTATGGCTACACCTTC CSARSVPGAYGYTF
TRBJ2-1 few TRBD2 15 TRBV5-1 TGCGCCAGCAGGTGGTCTAGCGGGGGTAGTAATGAGCAGTTCTTC CASRWSSGGSNEQFF
TRBJ2-6 . . 16 TRBV28 TGTGCCAGCAGTTTGGGGTTTCGCGCTGGGGCCAACGTCCTGACTTTC CASSLGFRAGANVLTF
TRBJ2-7 . . 15 TRBV6-2/TRBV6-3 TGTGCCAGCAGATACCTAGCGTGGGGCACCTACGAGCAGTACTTC CASRYLAWGTYEQYF
TRBJ2-5 many . 12 TRBV12-3/TRBV12-4 TGCGCCAGCAGCTCCGGGCGGGAGACCCAGTACTTC CASSSGRETQYF
TRBJ2-4 . . 16 TRBV5-6 TGTGCCAGCAGCGATAACAGGGTACAAGCCAAAAACATTCAGTACTTC CASSDNRVQAKNIQYF
TRBJ2-5 . TRBD1 14 TRBV20-1 TGCAGTGCTCACCCGGGACAGGGTGGTGAGACCCAGTACTTC CSAHPGQGGETQYF
TRBJ2-1 . TRBD2 14 TRBV6-5 TGTGCCAGCAGCCCTGTACTAGCGTCGGATGAGCAGTTCTTC CASSPVLASDEQFF
TRBJ2-1 . TRBD2 18 TRBV7-6 TGTGCCAGCAGCTTAGCTGGACTAGCGGGGGGACCTTACAATGAGCAGTTCTTC CASSLAGLAGGPYNEQFF
TRBJ2-7 . TRBD1 16 TRBV27 TGTGCCAGCAGTTTATCTGGACAGGGTCGTTCCTACGAGCAGTACTTC CASSLSGQGRSYEQYF
TRBJ1-5 few TRBD1 17 TRBV6-1 TGTGCCAGCAGCCCCGGACAGGGGTTCTCCGGCAATCAGCCCCAGCATTTT CASSPGQGFSGNQPQHF
TRBJ1-1 . TRBD1 16 TRBV4-3 TGCGCCAGCAGCCAAACGGGACAGATCTTTCACACTGAAGCTTTCTTT CASSQTGQIFHTEAFF
TRBJ2-3 . . 14 TRBV10-3 TGTGCCATCAAAGGTGGCACGGGGACAGATACGCAGTATTTT CAIKGGTGTDTQYF
TRBJ1-1 . TRBD1 16 TRBV15 TGTGCCACCAGCCTAGGGAACAGGGGGATGAACACTGAAGCTTTCTTT CATSLGNRGMNTEAFF
TRBJ2-1 few TRBD2 11 TRBV6-2/TRBV6-3 TGTGCCAGCATCGGACTAGCGGAGCAGTTCTTC CASIGLAEQFF
TRBJ2-5 few TRBD2 16 TRBV7-9 TGTGCCAGCAGCCAGACTAAGCGGGGAGTTCAAGAGACCCAGTACTTC CASSQTKRGVQETQYF
TRBJ2-4 once TRBD1 14 TRBV6-5 TGTGCCAGCAGTGCCGGGACAGGGGTCTTTAAGCAGTACTTC CASSAGTGVFKQYF
TRBJ2-7 . . 12 TRBV20-1 TGCAGTGCAATTAGGCCTCCCTACGAGCAGTACTTC CSAIRPPYEQYF
TRBJ1-5 . . 16 TRBV4-3 TGCGCCAGCAGCCAAGACTGGACAGAAAACAATCAGCCCCAGCATTTT CASSQDWTENNQPQHF
TRBJ2-5 . TRBD1 16 TRBV28 TGTGCCAGCAGTTTATACGGGACAGAGTACCAAGAGACCCAGTACTTC CASSLYGTEYQETQYF
TRBJ2-1 few TRBD2 16 TRBV9 TGTGCCAGCAGCGCATCTAGCGGGGAGCTCTACAATGAGCAGTTCTTC CASSASSGELYNEQFF
TRBJ2-5 . TRBD2 15 TRBV9 TGTGCCAGCAGCGCCGGACTAGCGGGTCAAGAGACCCAGTACTTC CASSAGLAGQETQYF
TRBJ1-2 . TRBD1 15 TRBV27 TGTGCCAGCAGTTCCCTACAGGGGGCAGGCTATGGCTACACCTTC CASSSLQGAGYGYTF
TRBJ2-1 . . 19 TRBV10-2 TGCGCCAGCAGTGAGCCTTCCCCGGGGGTGCCTAGGGCTAACAATGAGCAGTTCTTC CASSEPSPGVPRANNEQFF
TRBJ1-2 . . 13 TRBV2 TGTGCCAGCAGCGTCACAGGGATGGATGGCTACACCTTC CASSVTGMDGYTF
TRBJ2-3 many TRBD1 15 TRBV29-1 TGCAGCGCATCTAGGGGACAGACCCTCACAGATACGCAGTATTTT CSASRGQTLTDTQYF
TRBJ1-2 . . 10 TRBV29-1 TGCAGCGTTAAAACCGGTGGCTACACCTTC CSVKTGGYTF
TRBJ2-1 many . 14 TRBV6-5 TGTGCCAGCAGGGCAAGGCTCGGGGGCAATGAGCAGTTCTTC CASRARLGGNEQFF
TRBJ1-2 . . 12 TRBV20-1 TGCAGTGCTGGTGCCGGGGTCTATGGCTACACCTTC CSAGAGVYGYTF
TRBJ1-1 few . 13 TRBV29-1 TGCAGCGTTGACCCCGGGATGAACACTGAAGCTTTCTTT CSVDPGMNTEAFF
TRBJ2-4 few TRBD1 14 TRBV4-3 TGCGCCAGCAGCCAAGCAGGGGGCCAAAACATTCAGTACTTC CASSQAGGQNIQYF
TRBJ2-1 . . 14 TRBV14 TGTGCCAGCAGCCACATCAGCTCCTACAATGAGCAGTTCTTC CASSHISSYNEQFF
TRBJ2-7 few . 11 TRBV24-1 TGTGCCACCAGTGATTTCGACGAGCAGTACTTC CATSDFDEQYF
TRBJ2-5 . TRBD1 18 TRBV7-9 TGTGCCAGCAGCTTAGATTCGGCTTGGACAGGGGGCGAAGAGACCCAGTACTTC CASSLDSAWTGGEETQYF
TRBJ2-1 . . 15 TRBV7-6 TGTGCCAGCAGCTTAGGGGCGGCCGGCAACAATGAGCAGTTCTTC CASSLGAAGNNEQFF
TRBJ2-7 . . 16 TRBV4-1 TGCGCCAGCAGCCAAAAGAACCGGGCCAGATACTACGAGCAGAACTTC CASSQKNRARYYEQNF
TRBJ2-1 . TRBD1 15 TRBV20-1 TGCAGTGCTAGGACGGGACAGGGAGAAATGGATGAGCAGTTCTTC CSARTGQGEMDEQFF
TRBJ2-5 . . 12 TRBV7-9 TGTGCCAGCAGTCAGGGGCTCGTGACCCAGTACTTC CASSQGLVTQYF
TRBJ1-6 few . 16 TRBV10-3 TGTGCCATCAGTGAGACAGAATCTTCCTATAATTCACCCCTCCACTTT CAISETESSYNSPLHF
TRBJ2-3 few . 15 TRBV5-1 TGCGCCAGCAGTTCGGACAGTGGGGGGGTTGATACGCAGTATTTT CASSSDSGGVDTQYF
TRBJ2-1 . . 14 TRBV28 TGTGCCAGCAGCACTAACAGGGAAGACAATGAGCAGTTCTTC CASSTNREDNEQFF
TRBJ1-1 . . 14 TRBV9 TGTGCCAGCAGCGTAGTGTCAGGAGGTACTGAAGCTTTCTTT CASSVVSGGTEAFF
TRBJ1-4 . . 21 TRBV11-1 TGTGCCAGCAGCTTAATCCGGGGGTTTGACTCTCGGGCTGCAACTAATGAAAAACTGTTTTTT CASSLIRGFDSRAATNEKLFF
TRBJ2-5 . . 13 TRBV12-5 TGTGCTAGTGGTTTGACAGTGCAAGAGACCCAGTACTTC CASGLTVQETQYF
TRBJ1-1 . . 14 TRBV29-1 TGCAGCGTTGATTTGGGGGGTAAGGGCACTGAAGCTTTCTTT CSVDLGGKGTEAFF
TRBJ2-7 . TRBD1 14 TRBV29-1 TGCAGCCCCGTTGGTAGGGGGCTGACACCCGAGCAGTACTTC CSPVGRGLTPEQYF
TRBJ2-5 . TRBD1 16 TRBV7-9 TGTGCCAGCAGCCCAAGTGGGACAGGGAATAGGGAGACCCAGTACTTC CASSPSGTGNRETQYF
TRBJ1-1 many . 10 TRBV29-1 TGCAGCGTCGGCAACCTTGAAGCTTTCTTT CSVGNLEAFF
TRBJ1-2 . . 13 TRBV20-1 TGCAGTGCTAGAGAGGACGGGGACTATGGCTACATCTTC CSAREDGDYGYIF
TRBJ1-1 . . 13 TRBV14 TGTGCCGGCAGCCAAGGAGTGAACACTGAAGCTTTCTTT CAGSQGVNTEAFF
TRBJ2-1 . TRBD1 14 TRBV2 TGTGCCGGCAACCGGGACAGGGCCTACAATGAGCAGTTCTTC CAGNRDRAYNEQFF
TRBJ2-5 . . 14 TRBV11-3 TGTGCCAGCAGCCCATCCCCCGGGGAAGAGACCCAGTACTTC CASSPSPGEETQYF
TRBJ2-2 . . 12 TRBV7-8 TGTGCCAGCAGCTTCCTCACCGGGGAGCTGTTTTTT CASSFLTGELFF
TRBJ2-7 . . 14 TRBV4-2 TGTGCCAGCAGCCAAGGAATAGGGGCTTACGAGCAGTACTTC CASSQGIGAYEQYF
TRBJ2-1 . . 18 TRBV11-2 TGTGCCAGCAGCTTATTAGAAGCCCTCCCCATTTTGACCAATGAGCAGTTCTTC CASSLLEALPILTNEQFF